This record concerns one TCR beta chain sequence. Its antigen remains unidentified. Assay used: immunoSEQ multiplex PCR; TCRdb lists only in-frame clones, some missing. The sample lists around 940,000 clones; less than 85% were seen once. This specimen belongs to a study of shared clonotypes between healthy human individuals. Study results and caveats: All-four-donor shared clonotypes had higher generation probabilities than non-shared clonotypes did. In general, naive subsets displayed greater estimated richness than memory subsets did.

Looked up from germline, CDR1 is MNHNY and CDR2 is SVGAGI (reference sequence). With V trimmed by 5 bases and J by 3 bases, 8 bases remained unmatched. This CDR3 is 15 amino acids long. The sequenced sample was memory CD4+ T cells sorted from blood. This sample's subset: CD45RA-negative fraction. The sequence derives from a man aged 18 to 30 in good health. J is TRBJ1-2 and V is TRBV6-6; TRBD1 matches at 8 bases. The CDR3: CASSITGGRDYGYTF. CDR3 coding DNA: TGTGCCAGCAGTATTACAGGGGGTAGAGACTATGGCTACACCTTC.